This T cell receptor beta chain was retrieved from a study of identical twins. This clonotype showed up many times. Antigen unknown. Whole-study results and caveats: Out-of-frame alpha sequences that twins shared showed excess low generation probability. The authors drew conclusions from cross-sectional statistical analysis rather than following the same donors. There were fewer insertions in abundant cord blood beta clonotypes, but memory repertoires showed no such pattern.

Using its own MiXCR run on the 5' RACE reads, TCRdb lists one record per CDR3 protein. The sample yields around 220,000 distinct CDR3 sequences, about 11% seen once. Germline CDR1 reads SGHTA; CDR2 reads FQGNSA. V was trimmed by 1 base and J by 7 bases, leaving 13 bases between them. This CDR3 comprises 15 residues. The donor group consisted entirely of healthy Caucasians. The sample consisted of memory T cells sorted from blood. The TCR was taken from a man aged 50-60 years in good health. The gene calls are TRBV7-2 and TRBJ2-2; tentative D call: TRBD2 (6 bases). CDR3 residues: CASSLDLRGFGELFF. DNA for the CDR3: TGTGCCAGCAGCTTAGATTTGCGGGGTTTCGGGGAGCTGTTTTTT. The full variable domain, with the rest looked up from reference TRBV7-2 and TRBJ2-2, is GAGVSQSPSNKVTEKGKDVELRCDPISGHTALYWYRQSLGQGLEFLIYFQGNSAPDKSGLPSDRFSAERTGGSVSTLTIQRTQQEDSAVYLCASSLDLRGFGELFFGEGSRLTVL.